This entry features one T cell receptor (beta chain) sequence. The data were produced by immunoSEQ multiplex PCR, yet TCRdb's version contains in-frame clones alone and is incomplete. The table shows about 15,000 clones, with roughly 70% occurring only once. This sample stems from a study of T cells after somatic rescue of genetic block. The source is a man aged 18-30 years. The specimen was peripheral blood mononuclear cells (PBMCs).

In nucleotides, the CDR3 is TGTGCCAGCAGTTACTCGAATTACGGGGAGCAGTACTTC. Amino acids: CASSYSNYGEQYF. The V gene is TRBV6-6, the J gene TRBJ2-7; D remains ambiguous. Trimming stripped 0 bases from V and 7 bases from J, with 10 bases between. Germline CDR1 and CDR2: MNHNY and SVGAGI (reference sequence). CDR3 length equals 13 residues.